This T cell receptor (beta chain) was retrieved from a study of shared clonotypes between healthy human individuals. Study summary: With ages of 18 to 49, the donors were a couple of women and a few men. Whole-study findings and limits: The sharing of around 5% of naive CD4 clonotypes was seen across a handful of donors.

J was trimmed by 0 bases and V by 8 bases; bases with no gene match: 4. Germline V lookup: CDR1 SNHLY, CDR2 FYNNEI. The CDR3 consists of 13 residues. The data were produced by immunoSEQ multiplex PCR, yet TCRdb's version contains in-frame clones alone and is incomplete. The sample records about 1 million clones, approximately 78% being singletons. Naive CD45RA+ and memory CD45RA-negative subsets were split from CD4+ cells. About this clone itself: As yet, its antigen is unknown.

The TCR was taken from a man aged 18-30 years in good health. Some clones in this sample may be carry-over from other donors' samples. The chain employs TRBV2 and TRBJ2-7; 7 bases are shared with TRBD2. The sample taken for sequencing was memory CD4+ T cells from PBMCs. Subset indicated: CD45RA-negative fraction. The CDR3 loop reads CASSRDYSYEQYF. Written as DNA, the CDR3 is TGTGCCAGCTCCCGGGACTACTCCTACGAGCAGTACTTC.